This T cell receptor (beta chain) was profiled in a study of OX40 agonist ivuxolimab in advanced cancers. Study summary: Averaging about 60 years in age, with a range of roughly 20 to 90, the cohort was 65% to 85% male. Study outcomes and limitations: On average, CD8+ T cells showed a greater number of expanded clones than CD4+. CD4+ and CD8+ blood T cells expanded clonally by week 6 at 0.1 to 3.0 mg/kg. In the 0.1-3.0 mg/kg groups, partial responders showed among the lowest expansion.

Sequencing was performed with immunoSEQ multiplex PCR; in TCRdb, only in-frame clones are kept and a portion is missing. The sample gives under 95,000 clones, approximately 89% of which show up once; roughly 0.79% is in the top ten. V dropped 4 bases and J dropped 3 bases, with 10 bases sitting between them. The CDR3 sequence is 14 residues long. The germline gives CDR1 LNHDA, CDR2 SQIVND (reference sequence). About this clone: Antigen: not known.

V usage is TRBV19 and J usage is TRBJ1-5; no clear D gene. The clonotype comes from an adult with an advanced solid tumor such as melanoma, head and neck, liver or kidney cancer. The sequencing used CD4+ or CD8+ T cells sorted from blood, collected in a trial of the OX40 agonist ivuxolimab. CDR3 DNA: TGTGCCAGTAGTAAAATCGGCTCCAATCAGCCCCAGCATTTT. Its protein product is CASSKIGSNQPQHF.